A single T cell receptor beta chain is shown here with its context. Its antigen target is currently unknown. Per-base qualities were not stored, and no clone one base away is much larger. The CDR3, from cysteine to phenylalanine, totals 15 residues. Of all the DNA, just the CDR3 is kept, 45 bases in frame from base 1. Cut back by 7 bases and 3 bases, the V and J ends lie 18 bases apart. CDR1 and CDR2 were assigned from the germline V gene as SNHLY and FYNNEI. The protocol used for the library was the immunoSEQ multiplex PCR assay. The multiplex PCR relied on a mix of 60 forward primers for TCR Vbeta segments and 13 reverse primers for TCR Jbeta segments. The CDR3 region of rearranged TCR beta genes was amplified from genomic DNA by a multiplex PCR assay. The Illumina HiSeq System was used to sequence the amplified TCR beta libraries as 87-base-pair reads. The paper's data handling went like this. A later analysis counted approximately 74 million unique TCR beta chains across the 500 to 850 repertoires, and 9.5 million to 11 million of these chains were shared by at least two donors. Raw reads were error-corrected and collapsed into unique sequences with a nearest-neighbor algorithm that merged closely related sequences to remove PCR and sequencing errors. V, D and J gene segments were assigned by aligning CDR3 sequences to IMGT reference sequences. For a sequence to be retained, at least a six-nucleotide match to both a V gene segment and a J gene segment was required. Rearrangements were called productive when the CDR3 lacked stop codons and stayed in frame with V and J; all others were non-productive. Following IMGT convention, CDR3 was defined as the stretch from the second conserved V-encoded cysteine to the conserved J-encoded phenylalanine. Sequences without an unambiguous match to a single V gene segment were excluded from the earlier analysis of approximately 600 of the donors. In an earlier analysis of about 590 of the donors, a V segment was called functional when productive rearrangements were above 56.7%, and segregating when the standard deviation between donors exceeded 5%. A statistical classification framework was built to diagnose cytomegalovirus status from the catalog of TCR beta chain sequences. A later analysis assigned V and J genes by comparing TCR nucleotide sequences with IMGT/GENE-DB human TR gene sequences. Using the TCRdist pipeline, a later analysis assigned CDR3 sequences along with most-parsimonious VDJ recombination scenarios. A later analysis defined each TCR beta chain by its CDR3 amino acid sequence plus V-gene family, and excluded reads lacking a unique V-gene family. As a way to deal with suspected cross-contamination and a sequencing artifact, a later analysis dropped 450 to 700 nucleotide sequences that were highly shared and had low generation probability. In a later analysis, a clonal expansion index for each public chain was calculated from normalized within-repertoire ranks of inferred template counts. Generation probabilities in a later analysis came from a VDJ recombination model fitted to out-of-frame rearrangements, and those results were checked against IGoR. Hypergeometric tests were used in a later analysis to score TCR-TCR, TCR-HLA and TCR-CMV co-occurrence, with a repertoire-size bias correction applied to the TCR pairs. A later analysis estimated false discovery rates by permuting HLA or CMV assignments 20 times. A later analysis grouped co-occurring TCRs with DBSCAN, adding TCRdist sequence similarity when clustering within HLA-allele-positive subsets. For co-occurrence clustering, repertoires with fewer than 30,000 or more than 120,000 public chains were excluded, along with a handful of repertoires with anomalous nucleotide sharing. Drawn from immuneACCESS, this table holds only the in-frame rearrangements with V and J called that TCRdb kept. Clones are partly lost; checked studies trace under half to an unresolved V gene and leave the rest unexplained. The D gene and trimming were derived from the DNA, and the V and J assignments and clone size from that table. For this sample the table gives over 110,000 clones, of which 82% were detected only once. In total, the top ten clones hold approximately 2.4% of the sample.

The source of the sample is a study of cytomegalovirus exposure and HLA in healthy donors (dated by TCRdb to 2015 to 2018). Broadly, across the study: An earlier analysis of several hundred of the donors reported more than 250 Gb of sequence data and 117 million unique TCR beta sequences from about 200 million T cells. Approximately 300 gigabases of sequencing data and 70 million to 95 million unique TCR sequences made up an early release that covered approximately 700 HLA-typed donors. Of the 350 to 450 genotyped donors, 65% to 90% were placed in the genetic ancestry cluster associated with self-reported Caucasian donors. The study aimed to test whether cataloging public T cell receptors could reveal signatures of past pathogen exposure. Using immunosequencing, the study profiled T cell repertoires from some 670 subjects and related those repertoires to cytomegalovirus serostatus. Along with the roughly 670-subject first cohort, a separate validation cohort of some 130 different subjects was used. To predict cytomegalovirus infection status, the study brought together high-throughput TCR immunosequencing, statistical association of individual TCRs with disease status, and machine learning. In a later analysis, previously published TCR beta repertoires from 550 to 750 donors were re-analyzed and high-resolution HLA genotyping was added so that TCR occurrence patterns could be studied. Rather than drawing on any new phenotypic data, the later analysis identified candidate immune exposures from TCR beta sequences and the way those sequences occurred across donors. To decide whether each TCR beta V gene segment behaved as functional or pseudogenic, an earlier analysis of fewer than 750 of the donors relied on high-throughput TCR beta sequencing. Donor age, sex, ethnicity and CMV serostatus were collected together with the repertoire data. Genome-wide SNP genotypes for about 65% of the roughly 670 donors were used in a later genetic analysis, which treated that subset as a discovery cohort. All discovery cohort repertoires had been generated on a single sequencing platform. Both class I and class II loci were covered by HLA typing, at four-digit resolution. The number of donors typed differed by locus, with 629-630 for A, B, C, DRB1 and DQB1, 522 for DQA1, 600 to 610 for DPA1, and some 440 for DPB1. Several DR-DQ haplotypes were treated as single units for association and clustering because of strong linkage in the cohort. Among several hundred genotyped donors of the cohort, an average of roughly 230,000 unique TCR beta nucleotide sequences was sequenced per donor, of which 15% to 20% were non-productive.

General conclusions and limits of the study: A later analysis associated about 17,000 TCR beta sequences with specific HLA alleles at a false discovery rate of 0.05. A further reported finding was that TCR beta sequences accurately predicted the HLA-A and HLA-B alleles for most subjects in the first cohort. Across donors, most TCR sequences were observed very rarely, whereas some public TCRs were present in many individuals. A cluster of highly shared sequence variants was judged likely to be a technical artifact of the sequencing pipeline. A later analysis reported that several top co-occurrence clusters appeared linked to parvovirus B19, influenza, CMV and Epstein-Barr virus. The classifier was reported to diagnose cytomegalovirus status with high specificity and sensitivity in both the original cohort and the validation cohort. Roughly uniform sequencing depth across donors was assumed in presence/absence analyses, although this assumption may not hold. The authors suggested that the approach could potentially be generalized to other disease states and immunological phenotypes. When HLA alleles, especially DR and DQ, strongly co-occurred, TCR associations were difficult to assign to individual alleles. The earlier analysis of nearly 600 of the donors excluded seventeen rarely observed V segments, including chromosome 9 orphons, because counts were too low. The 87-base-pair reads could not distinguish some IMGT-functional V segments, including TRBV6-2 and TRBV6-3, so those segments were excluded. According to a later genetic analysis, donors in an Asian-associated ancestry cluster had fewer N-insertions in productive TCRs than the roughly 700-donor mean. V-gene and J-gene trimming of TCR beta chains was associated with a missense DCLRE1C variant in a later genetic analysis, and the association was replicated in an independent cohort. The study listed over 150 TCR beta chains as associated with cytomegalovirus. Linkage disequilibrium might explain the correlated functional status among segregating V segments, but an unknown experimental factor could not be ruled out. Compared with equally common non-associated chains, HLA-associated TCR beta chains in a later analysis were more clonally expanded and had lower generation probabilities. HLA typing was unavailable for some donors at each locus, so association tests used only the typed subset. A later analysis found that most CMV-associated TCR beta chains appeared HLA-restricted, with HLA associations seemingly driven largely by CMV exposure. This cohort had only TCR beta chains sequenced, and the lack of alpha or paired-chain data limited which features could be detected. In an earlier analysis of some 500 of the donors, most TCR beta V segments were observed in productive rearrangements about 90% or about 30% of the time, broadly matching IMGT annotations. The only immune exposure information available for the cohort was CMV serostatus. According to a later analysis, TCR association rates differed among HLA loci, with DRB1 alleles showing the most associated TCRs and HLA-C alleles showing the fewest. Three of the identified cytomegalovirus-associated TCR beta chains were confirmed in vitro to be specific for cytomegalovirus antigens.

The cohort was made up of 666 healthy bone marrow donors. Cohort members were all nominally healthy when sampled, although unrecorded immune exposures were likely present. The donor was CMV seronegative and belonged to the group of 380 or so seronegative cohort members. Each donor provided a peripheral blood sample, and peripheral blood mononuclear cells were used for TCR beta sequencing. Genomic DNA was extracted from the blood cell samples with the Qiagen DNeasy Blood Extraction Kit. The receptor comes from a male donor in good health and CMV-seronegative. Here the chain combines TRBV2 and TRBJ2-5, with a weak D call of TRBD1 (5 bases match). Sequenced sample: PBMCs. The CDR3 protein sequence reads: CASTSVRGLEETQYF. The sequenced DNA: TGTGCCAGCACCTCCGTTAGGGGCCTTGAAGAGACCCAGTACTTC. With the rest looked up from the reference TRBV2 and TRBJ2-5 genes rather than sequenced, the full variable domain is EPEVTQTPSHQVTQMGQEVILRCVPISNHLYFYWYRQILGQKVEFLVSFYNNEISEKSEIFDDQFSVERPDGSNFTLKIRSTKLEDSAMYFCASTSVRGLEETQYFGPGTRLLVL.